The next 19 T cell receptor beta chains were all read from a single sample in a study of T cell repertoires in cytomegalovirus infection. TCRdb analysed the reads with MiXCR anew, one entry per CDR3 protein. Among about 350,000 distinct CDR3 sequences listed, 34% were seen once. For these TCRs, the target antigens are not known. Specimen: cultured PBMCs, collected from culture after CMV antigen stimulation. The receptor source for this set is a human donor in good health (CMV status not recorded). Some clones in this sample may be carry-over from other donors' samples.

This clonotype has more than one count but fewer than ten. The CDR3 coding sequence is TGCAGTGCTAGAACTGGACTAGCGGGGTACTACGAGCAGTACTTC. As protein: CSARTGLAGYYEQYF. V gene TRBV20-1 combines with J gene TRBJ2-7; TRBD2 agrees at 12 bases. Germline loops: CDR1 DFQATT, CDR2 SNEGSKA (reference sequence). The CDR3 consists of 15 residues. V gave up 2 bases and J gave up 3 bases; unmatched junction bases: 5.

This clonotype was found many times. This rearrangement joins TRBV7-2 to TRBJ2-3, with a possible D match to TRBD1 (6 bases). Germline CDR1 is SGHTA and CDR2 is FQGNSA. The V and J ends lost 5 bases and 1 base respectively, with 13 bases between them. This CDR3 has 15 residues. This CDR3 is CASSITGPRTDTQYF. The CDR3 DNA reads as TGTGCCAGCAGCATCACAGGGCCCCGCACAGATACGCAGTATTTT.

In this sample, this clonotype turned up once. The genes are TRBV19 and TRBJ2-7; possibly TRBD1 or TRBD2 for D (6 bases each). The CDR3 has 17 amino acids. The V end lost 2 bases, the J end lost 6 bases, and 23 bases lay between the germline ends. The germline CDR1 and CDR2 sequences are LNHDA and SQIVND (reference sequence). For the CDR3, the DNA is TGTGCCAGTAGTATAATCGGGGGCCAGGTGGAGGTCGTCGAGCAGTACGTC. It translates to CASSIIGGQVEVVEQYV.

This clonotype was detected only a few times. The chain combines TRBV12-3 or TRBV12-4 with TRBJ2-3; D is unresolved. Trimming removed 4 bases from V and 4 bases from J, with 18 bases in between. There are 16 residues in the CDR3. This CDR3 is CASSYLISSEADTQYF. CDR3 coding DNA: TGTGCCAGCAGTTACCTCATTAGCTCAGAGGCAGATACGCAGTATTTT.

This clonotype was found a few times. The chain combines TRBV7-9 with TRBJ1-2; 8 nucleotides line up with TRBD1. The CDR3 covers 14 residues. V lost 5 bases, J lost 2 bases, and 4 bases stayed unmatched. Germline CDR1 is SEHNR and CDR2 is FQNEAQ (reference sequence). The CDR3 loop is CASSARDRNYGYTF. CDR3 sequence (DNA): TGTGCCAGCAGCGCGAGGGACAGGAACTATGGCTACACCTTC.

CDR3 residues: CASSGLRGGDTQYF. The CDR3, as DNA: TGTGCCAGCAGCGGTTTGAGGGGGGGAGATACGCAGTATTTT. The chain is built from TRBV7-2 and TRBJ2-3; a weak D match, TRBD2 (7 bases). CDR3 length: 14 residues. Trimming pared 5 bases from V and 5 bases from J, leaving 14 bases between. Germline V gene data show CDR1 as SGHTA and CDR2 as FQGNSA.

This clonotype was detected a few times. The rearrangement uses TRBV7-8 and TRBJ2-1; perhaps TRBD1 as D (6 bases). Trimming shortened V by 5 bases and J by 4 bases, and 15 bases separated the two germline ends. The CDR3 runs to 15 residues. The germline V gene has CDR1 SGHVS and CDR2 FQNEAQ. In DNA, the CDR3 is TGTGCCAGCAGCCCTCCCCGAACAGGGTACAATGAGCAGTTCTTC. Protein: CASSPPRTGYNEQFF.

The V and J genes are TRBV4-2 and TRBJ2-2, with 11 bases matching TRBD1. Germline V CDR1 and CDR2: LGHNA, YNFKEQ. This CDR3 comprises 16 residues. V shed 0 bases and J 6 bases; nucleotides not matched to a gene: 3. The CDR3 spells CASSQEDRGHSGELFF. The CDR3, as DNA: TGTGCCAGCAGCCAAGAGGACAGGGGGCATTCCGGGGAGCTGTTTTTT.

This clonotype showed up just a few times. The chain combines TRBV10-2 with TRBJ1-2; D not resolved. The CDR3 contains 14 residues. Between the trimmed V and J ends, which lost 3 bases and 8 bases, there was a span of 16 bases. Germline values: CDR1 WSHSY, CDR2 SAAADI. The CDR3 region is CASSEGRTNFGYTF. CDR3 in DNA: TGCGCCAGCAGTGAAGGCAGAACCAACTTCGGCTACACCTTC.

This clonotype occurred a few times. The gene calls are TRBV29-1 and TRBJ1-2, with a possible D match to TRBD1 (5 bases). The CDR3 runs 11 residues. CDR1 and CDR2 from the germline V gene are SQVTM and ANQGSEA. The V end was cut by 2 bases, the J end by 6 bases, with 7 bases between. CDR3 loop: CSVEQGDGYTF. CDR3 bases: TGCAGCGTTGAACAAGGGGATGGCTACACCTTC.

This chain links TRBV14 with TRBJ1-2, with D uncertain. V gave up 2 bases and J gave up 2 bases, with 6 bases separating them. This CDR3 is 13 amino acids long. Germline CDR1 reads SGHDN; CDR2 reads FVKESK. For the CDR3, the DNA is TGTGCCAGCAGCCAACTGACGAACTATGGCTACACCTTC. Translated: CASSQLTNYGYTF.

J is TRBJ1-5 and V is TRBV6-9, with TRBD1 matching over 7 bases. V was clipped by 3 bases and J by 4 bases; unmatched bases: 6. This CDR3 comprises 15 residues. CDR1 and CDR2 (germline): MNHGY, SVAAGI. In DNA form, the CDR3 reads TGTGCCAGCAGTTACTTAGGACAGGCTAATCAGCCCCAGCATTTT. This encodes CASSYLGQANQPQHF.

This clonotype was counted only a few times. The rearrangement links TRBV30 to TRBJ1-6, with a tentative D call TRBD1 (5 bases). Looked up from germline, CDR1 is GTSNPN and CDR2 is SVGIG (reference sequence). V lost 0 bases and J 13 bases, leaving 22 bases between the germline ends. CDR3 length: 16 amino acids. The CDR3 protein is CAWSVHRPQAEWPLHF. In DNA, the CDR3 is TGTGCCTGGAGTGTACACAGGCCGCAAGCAGAATGGCCCCTCCACTTT. Full variable domain (rest looked up from reference TRBV30 and TRBJ1-6): SQTIHQWPATLVQPVGSPLSLECTVEGTSNPNLYWYRQAAGRGLQLLFYSVGIGQISSEVPQNLSASRPQDRQFILSSKKLLLSDSGFYLCAWSVHRPQAEWPLHFGNGTRLTVT.

This clonotype was found a few times. The chain is built from TRBV6-1 and TRBJ2-7; D possibly uses TRBD1 or TRBD2 (5 bases each). The length of the CDR3 is 14 residues. Trimming removed 5 bases at V and 1 base at J, with 12 bases between. Germline CDR1 reads MNHNS; CDR2 reads SASEGT. The CDR3 loop is CASSIGTGSYEQYF. The CDR3 nucleotides read TGTGCCAGCAGTATCGGGACGGGTTCCTACGAGCAGTACTTC.

This clonotype was recorded many times. The V and J genes are TRBV7-2 and TRBJ2-5; 11 bases map to TRBD2. Germline V gives CDR1 SGHTA, CDR2 FQGNSA. CDR3 length: 20 residues. V lost 5 bases and J lost 3; bases outside the gene matches: 20. CDR3 residues: CASSQPSGRRGGPSEETQYF. The CDR3 nucleotides read TGTGCCAGCAGCCAGCCTAGCGGGAGGCGAGGAGGACCCTCGGAAGAGACCCAGTACTTC. Drawing the rest from reference TRBV7-2 and TRBJ2-5, the complete variable domain is GAGVSQSPSNKVTEKGKDVELRCDPISGHTALYWYRQSLGQGLEFLIYFQGNSAPDKSGLPSDRFSAERTGGSVSTLTIQRTQQEDSAVYLCASSQPSGRRGGPSEETQYFGPGTRLLVL.

Only a few counts were recorded for this clonotype. DNA for the CDR3: TGTGCCAGCAGTTTAGCCGGGGGGCAGGGGGCACAGCCCCAGCATTTT. Its protein product is CASSLAGGQGAQPQHF. The J gene is TRBJ1-5, the V gene TRBV12-3 or TRBV12-4, with TRBD1 matching over 8 bases. This CDR3 has 16 amino acids. V lost 0 bases and J lost 7; bases outside the gene matches: 8.

This clonotype showed up many times. This chain links TRBV7-2 with TRBJ2-1; the match to TRBD2 covers 13 bases. The CDR3 runs to 16 residues. Trimming cost V 3 bases and J 2 bases; bases outside gene matches: 1. Germline V gene lookup returns CDR1 SGHTA and CDR2 FQGNSA. The CDR3, as DNA: TGTGCCAGCAGCTTCGGACTAGCGGGAGCCTACAATGAGCAGTTCTTC. This sequence encodes CASSFGLAGAYNEQFF.

In this sample, this clonotype turned up many times. V and J are TRBV4-3 and TRBJ2-1, with 9 bases that match TRBD2. The CDR3 extends over 15 amino acids. The junction had 10 bases not matched to a gene; V was cut back by 4 bases and J by 9 bases. In germline, CDR1 is LGHNA, CDR2 YSLEER. Here the CDR3 DNA reads TGCGCCAGCAGCCCAGCTGGCGGGAGGGCCATTGAGCAGTTCTTC. It codes for CASSPAGGRAIEQFF.

The chain combines TRBV7-2 with TRBJ2-7; 8 bases align to TRBD2. Germline CDR1 SGHTA, CDR2 FQGNSA. The CDR3 spans 15 residues. With 4 bases clipped from V and 2 bases from J, the junction kept 7 bases outside the gene matches. CDR3 coding DNA: TGTGCCAGCAGCTCCCGACTAGCGCATACCTACGAGCAGTACTTC. Translating gives CASSSRLAHTYEQYF.